Listed below are T cell receptor beta chains from one sample, sequenced in a study of cytomegalovirus exposure and HLA in healthy donors. Produced via immunoSEQ multiplex PCR; TCRdb's table is partial and in-frame only. In all, the sample yields about 96,000 clones. Input material: PBMCs. These receptor sequences come from a woman aged 25 to 39 in good health and CMV-seronegative. Both conserved end residues are part of each CDR3. The D gene is left open where the match is weak.

v_call,j_call,d_call,cdr3_nt,cdr3_aa
TRBV7-3,TRBJ2-2,-,TGTGCCAGCAGCTTATGGGGGGGCGGGAGGAACACCGGGGAGCTGTTTTTT,CASSLWGGGRNTGELFF
TRBV29-1,TRBJ1-1,-,TGCAGCGTTGAAGTCCCGCCGAGAGACACTGAAGCTTTCTTT,CSVEVPPRDTEAFF
TRBV2,TRBJ2-2,-,TGTGCCAGCAAAGGACAGCCGAACACCGGGGAGCTGTTTTTT,CASKGQPNTGELFF
TRBV6-8,TRBJ1-2,-,TGTGCCAGCAGTGGTCTCGCGAGGACCTTC,CASSGLARTF
TRBV19,TRBJ2-5,-,TGTGCCAGTAGTATAGTGGGGGGTGAGACCCAGTACTTC,CASSIVGGETQYF
TRBV28,TRBJ2-7,TRBD1,TGTGCCAGCATCGCTGACAGGGTTTACTACGAGCAGTACTTC,CASIADRVYYEQYF
TRBV2,TRBJ1-1,-,TGTGCCAGCAGTGAATCCCCGATCCAGTCCCAGAACACTGAAGCTTTCTTT,CASSESPIQSQNTEAFF
TRBV4-1,TRBJ2-3,-,TGCGCCAGCAGCTCCCCGACAGAAAGCCCCACAGATACGCAGTATTTT,CASSSPTESPTDTQYF
TRBV7-6,TRBJ2-5,TRBD1,TGTGCCAGCAGCCCAACAGGGGCCCTGGAGACCCAGTACTTC,CASSPTGALETQYF
TRBV5-6,TRBJ1-5,TRBD1,TGTGCCAGCAGCTTGAGGGGACAGGGCTTCGGTCAGCCCCAGCATTTT,CASSLRGQGFGQPQHF
TRBV7-9,TRBJ1-1,TRBD1,TGTGCCAGCTCCAGGATCATGACAGGGCCGGGCACTGAAGCTTTCTTT,CASSRIMTGPGTEAFF
TRBV30,TRBJ1-2,TRBD1,TGTGCCTGGAGTGTACAGGGGACAGGGGGGAGCTATGGCTACACCTTC,CAWSVQGTGGSYGYTF
TRBV6-5,TRBJ2-7,-,TGTGCCAGTATGACTTCGGATCCCTACGAGCAGTACTTC,CASMTSDPYEQYF
TRBV27,TRBJ2-2,TRBD2,TGTGCCAGCAGTCTTCGCCCGCTAGCGGGGGCGCCGAACACCGGGGAGCTGTTTTTT,CASSLRPLAGAPNTGELFF
TRBV7-2,TRBJ1-5,-,TGTGCCAGCAGCGTACAGAGAGAATCTCAGCCCCAGCATTTT,CASSVQRESQPQHF
TRBV10-2,TRBJ2-1,TRBD2,TGCGCCAGCAGTGAAACTAGCGGGTACAATGAGCAGTTCTTC,CASSETSGYNEQFF
TRBV5-1,TRBJ1-1,-,TGCGCCAGCAGCTTGGACAGAGTCATGAACACTGAAGCTTTCTTT,CASSLDRVMNTEAFF
TRBV6-1,TRBJ2-6,-,TGTGCCAGCAGTGCTCGGTGGCTAGCAGACTCTGGGGCCAACGTCCTGACTTTC,CASSARWLADSGANVLTF
TRBV7-9,TRBJ2-7,-,TGTGCCAGCAGCTTGCAGGGATTCGAGAACGAGCAGTACTTC,CASSLQGFENEQYF
TRBV6-5,TRBJ2-7,TRBD2,TGTGCCAGCAGTTATGCGGGGGGGAATGAGCAGTACTTC,CASSYAGGNEQYF
TRBV6-6,TRBJ1-2,TRBD1,TGTGCCAGCAGTTACGCGACAGGGGACCACACCTTC,CASSYATGDHTF
TRBV6-5,TRBJ1-5,-,TGTGCCAGCAGACTCTCTTCAGGGGTTTTGCAGCCCCAGCATTTT,CASRLSSGVLQPQHF
TRBV11-2,TRBJ2-7,TRBD2,TGTGCCAGCAGCTTTAGTAGCGGGAGCGAGCAGTACTTC,CASSFSSGSEQYF
TRBV11-2,TRBJ1-1,-,TGTGCCAGCAGCTTAAACCGGCTCTACGGGAGTGACACTGAAGCTTTCTTT,CASSLNRLYGSDTEAFF
TRBV19,TRBJ1-2,-,TGTGCCAGTAGTCCCGGTATTACGAACTATGGCTACACCTTC,CASSPGITNYGYTF
TRBV7-6,TRBJ2-3,TRBD2,TGTGCCAGCAGCCGATCTAGCGGAGATACGCAGTATTTT,CASSRSSGDTQYF
TRBV11-1,TRBJ1-1,TRBD1,TGTGCCAGCAGCTTGGGGACAGGGGCGTCGAACACTGAAGCTTTCTTT,CASSLGTGASNTEAFF